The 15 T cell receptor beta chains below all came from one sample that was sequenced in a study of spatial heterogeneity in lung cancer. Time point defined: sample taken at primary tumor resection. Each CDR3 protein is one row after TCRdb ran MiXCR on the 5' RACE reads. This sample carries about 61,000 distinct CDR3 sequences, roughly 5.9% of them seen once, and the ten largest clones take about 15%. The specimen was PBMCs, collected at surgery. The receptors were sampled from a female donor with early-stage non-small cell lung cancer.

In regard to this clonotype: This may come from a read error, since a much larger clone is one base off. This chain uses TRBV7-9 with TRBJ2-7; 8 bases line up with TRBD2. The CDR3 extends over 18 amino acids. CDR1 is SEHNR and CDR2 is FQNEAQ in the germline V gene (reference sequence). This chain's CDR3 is CASSLGTAGGPRPYDQYF. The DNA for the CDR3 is TGTGCCAGCAGCTTGGGGACTGCGGGAGGCCCCAGACCCTACGATCAGTACTTC.

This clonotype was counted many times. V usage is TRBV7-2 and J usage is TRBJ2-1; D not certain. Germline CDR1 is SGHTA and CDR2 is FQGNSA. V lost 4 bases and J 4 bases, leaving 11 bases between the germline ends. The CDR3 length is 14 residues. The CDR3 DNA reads TGTGCCAGCAGCTCGCCAGGCGAGTACAATGAGCAGTTCTTC. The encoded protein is CASSSPGEYNEQFF.

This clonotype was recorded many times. The DNA of the CDR3 is TGCAGCGTTGAGCGGACAGGCACAGATACGCAGTATTTT. This sequence encodes CSVERTGTDTQYF. The chain carries TRBV29-1 and TRBJ2-3, with TRBD1 as a possible D gene (6 bases). Trimming cost V 3 bases and J 1 base, with 8 bases left between them. The CDR3 has 13 amino acids. From germline, CDR1 is SQVTM and CDR2 ANQGSEA.

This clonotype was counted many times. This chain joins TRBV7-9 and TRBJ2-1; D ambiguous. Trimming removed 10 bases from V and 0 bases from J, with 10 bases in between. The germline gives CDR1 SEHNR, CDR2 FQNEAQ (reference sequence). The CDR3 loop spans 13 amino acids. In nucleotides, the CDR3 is TGTGCCATTACCCCGAGCTCCTACAATGAGCAGTTCTTC. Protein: CAITPSSYNEQFF.

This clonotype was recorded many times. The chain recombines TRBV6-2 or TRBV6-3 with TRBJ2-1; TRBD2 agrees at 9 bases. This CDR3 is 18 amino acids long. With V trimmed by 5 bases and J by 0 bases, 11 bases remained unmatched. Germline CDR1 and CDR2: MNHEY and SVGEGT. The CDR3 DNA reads TGTGCCAGCAGTGGCTCTAGCGGGGCCCGAAGCTCCTACAATGAGCAGTTCTTC. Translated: CASSGSSGARSSYNEQFF.

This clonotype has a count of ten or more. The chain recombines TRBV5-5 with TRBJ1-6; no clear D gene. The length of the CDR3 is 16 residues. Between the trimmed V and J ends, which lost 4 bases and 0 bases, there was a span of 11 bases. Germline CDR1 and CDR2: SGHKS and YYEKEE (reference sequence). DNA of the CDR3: TGTGCCAGCAGCCCGGACTGGAGCTCCTATAATTCACCCCTCCACTTT. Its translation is CASSPDWSSYNSPLHF. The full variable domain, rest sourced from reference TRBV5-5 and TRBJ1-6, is DAGVTQSPTHLIKTRGQQVTLRCSPISGHKSVSWYQQVLGQGPQFIFQYYEKEERGRGNFPDRFSARQFPNYSSELNVNALLLGDSALYLCASSPDWSSYNSPLHFGNGTRLTVT.

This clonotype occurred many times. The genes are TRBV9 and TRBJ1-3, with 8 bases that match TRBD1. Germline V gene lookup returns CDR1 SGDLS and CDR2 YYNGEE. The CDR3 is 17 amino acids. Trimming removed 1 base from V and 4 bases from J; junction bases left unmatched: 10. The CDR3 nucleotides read TGTGCCAGCAGCGTAAGCTCAGGGGGCTTTTCGGGAAACACCATATATTTT. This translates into CASSVSSGGFSGNTIYF.

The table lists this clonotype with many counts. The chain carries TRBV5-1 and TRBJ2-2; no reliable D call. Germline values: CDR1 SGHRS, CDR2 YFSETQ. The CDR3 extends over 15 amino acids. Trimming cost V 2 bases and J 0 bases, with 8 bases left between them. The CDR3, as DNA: TGCGCCAGCAGCTTAGGGCAGTCGAACACCGGGGAGCTGTTTTTT. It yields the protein CASSLGQSNTGELFF.

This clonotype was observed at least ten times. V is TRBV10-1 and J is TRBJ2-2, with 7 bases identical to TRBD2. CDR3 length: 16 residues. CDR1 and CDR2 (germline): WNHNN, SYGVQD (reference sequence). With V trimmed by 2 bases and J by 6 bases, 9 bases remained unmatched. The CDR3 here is CASSENPGGPAGELFF. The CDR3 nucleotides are TGCGCCAGCAGTGAGAACCCGGGGGGTCCGGCCGGGGAGCTGTTTTTT.

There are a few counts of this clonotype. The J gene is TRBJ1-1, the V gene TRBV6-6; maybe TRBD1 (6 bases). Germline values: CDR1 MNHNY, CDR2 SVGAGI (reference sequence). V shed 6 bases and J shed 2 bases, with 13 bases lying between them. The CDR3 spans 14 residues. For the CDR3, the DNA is TGTGCCAGCAGCCTGGACAGTACAAACACTGAAGCTTTCTTT. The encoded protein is CASSLDSTNTEAFF.

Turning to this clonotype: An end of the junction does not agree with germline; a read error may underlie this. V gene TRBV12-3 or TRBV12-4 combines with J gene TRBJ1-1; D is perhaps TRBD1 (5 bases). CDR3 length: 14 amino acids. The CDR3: CASSPQRGNSEAFF. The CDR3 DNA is TGTGCCAGCAGTCCCCAGCGGGGGAACTCTGAAGCTTTCTTT.

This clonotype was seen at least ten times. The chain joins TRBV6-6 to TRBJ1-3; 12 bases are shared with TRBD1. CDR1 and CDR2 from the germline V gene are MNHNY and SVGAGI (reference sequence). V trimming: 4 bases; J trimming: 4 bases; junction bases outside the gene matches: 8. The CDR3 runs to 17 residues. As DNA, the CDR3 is TGTGCCAGCAGTTCTGGGACAGGGGGCCGGGACGGAAACACCATATATTTT. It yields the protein CASSSGTGGRDGNTIYF.

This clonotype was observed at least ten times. For the CDR3, the DNA is TGCAGTGCCGTGGTACCGGGAGGCAAGACCCAGTACTTC. Translation: CSAVVPGGKTQYF. The J gene is TRBJ2-5, the V gene TRBV20-1, with 7 bases that match TRBD2. The germline V gene encodes CDR1 DFQATT and CDR2 SNEGSKA (reference sequence). CDR3 length equals 13 residues. V lost 6 bases and J lost 6; bases outside the gene matches: 10.

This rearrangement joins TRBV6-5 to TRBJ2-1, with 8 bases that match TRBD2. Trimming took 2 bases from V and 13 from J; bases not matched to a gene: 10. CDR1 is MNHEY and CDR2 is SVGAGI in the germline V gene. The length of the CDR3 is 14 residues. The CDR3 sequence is CASSYRTSPNAQFF. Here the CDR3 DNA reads TGTGCCAGCAGTTACCGGACTAGCCCTAACGCCCAGTTCTTC.

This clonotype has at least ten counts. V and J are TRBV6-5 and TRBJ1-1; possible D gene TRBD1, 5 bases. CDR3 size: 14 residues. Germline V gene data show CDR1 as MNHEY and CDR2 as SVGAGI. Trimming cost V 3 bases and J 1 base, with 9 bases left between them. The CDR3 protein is CASSYVTGNTEAFF. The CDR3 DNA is TGTGCCAGCAGTTATGTTACAGGGAACACTGAAGCTTTCTTT.